A single sample gave rise to the 27 T cell receptor beta chains below, sequenced in a study of tumor and adjacent non-tumor tissue in lung cancer. TCRbeta libraries were built with three rounds of nested PCR, modified from ARM-PCR. TCRdb recomputed calls from the multiplex PCR reads with MiXCR, one row per CDR3 protein. The sample holds 100,000 to 150,000 distinct CDR3 sequences; around three fifths are singletons and the top ten take about 13%. No cell sorting was done before RNA was extracted from the tissue. The sequencing input was lung tumor tissue. These receptors all come from a man younger than 40 with non-small cell lung cancer.

As for this clonotype: The junction and the germline gene differ at one end; a read error may be behind it. The chain recombines TRBV12-3 or TRBV12-4 with TRBJ2-1; 7 nucleotides align to TRBD2. The CDR3 is 14 residues long. CDR3 DNA sequence: TGTGCCAGTAACCTGGGGGGGACCTACAATGAGCATTTCTTC. It yields the protein CASNLGGTYNEHFF.

In the case of this clonotype: Lacking the conserved final phenylalanine or tryptophan, this CDR3 likely reflects a read error. V is TRBV20-1 and J is TRBJ2-1; no clear D. There are 14 residues in the CDR3. Trimming shortened V by 3 bases and J by 3 bases, and 12 bases separated the two germline ends. Germline V lookup: CDR1 DFQATT, CDR2 SNEGSKA (reference sequence). This CDR3 reads CSASRGAVYNEQFI. CDR3 in DNA: TGCAGTGCTAGTCGCGGCGCAGTCTACAATGAGCAGTTCATC.

In its sample, this clonotype was seen many times. This rearrangement joins TRBV5-4 to TRBJ1-4, with 8 bases aligning to TRBD1. Germline loops: CDR1 SGHNT, CDR2 YYREEE (reference sequence). The CDR3 has 13 amino acids. V gave up 5 bases and J gave up 13 bases; unmatched junction bases: 10. The CDR3: CASSQDRALLLFF. The CDR3 DNA reads TGTGCCAGCAGTCAGGACAGGGCCCTCTTACTGTTTTTT.

With regard to this clonotype: The CDR3 does not close with the conserved phenylalanine or tryptophan, likely indicating a read error. V usage is TRBV4-2 and J usage is TRBJ1-1; 7 bases agree with TRBD1. Germline V gives CDR1 LGHNA, CDR2 YNFKEQ. The CDR3 contains 15 residues. With 0 bases clipped from V and 6 bases from J, the junction kept 7 bases outside the gene matches. The CDR3 DNA reads TGTGCCAGCAGCCAAGATCTAAGGGGACAGCCTGAAGCTTTCTAT. It codes for CASSQDLRGQPEAFY.

This clonotype has only a few counts. The CDR3 does not close with the conserved phenylalanine or tryptophan, likely indicating a read error. The V call is TRBV28, the J call TRBJ2-5; D is ambiguous. This CDR3 comprises 10 residues. Germline V CDR1 and CDR2: MDHEN, SYDVKM. Trimming took 8 bases from V and 4 from J, leaving 5 bases between them. Here the CDR3 reads CASGRETQYL. Here the CDR3 DNA reads TGTGCCAGCGGCCGAGAGACCCAGTACTTA.

The rearrangement links TRBV4-2 to TRBJ2-3; 13 bases are a match to TRBD2. V lost 4 bases and J lost 6; bases outside the gene matches: 10. The CDR3 is 17 residues long. CDR1 is LGHNA and CDR2 is YNFKEQ in the germline V gene. CDR3 amino acids: CASSPFILAGGADTQYF. CDR3 bases: TGTGCCAGCAGCCCCTTCATACTAGCGGGAGGGGCTGATACGCAGTATTTT.

Points on this clonotype: The CDR3 does not end in the conserved phenylalanine or tryptophan, so this is likely a read error. V is TRBV13 and J is TRBJ2-5; TRBD1 aligns across 8 bases. Germline CDR1 PRHDT, CDR2 FYEKMQ (reference sequence). The CDR3 contains 14 residues. Unmatched junction bases numbered 5, after V lost 8 bases and J lost 0 bases. The CDR3 loop reads CASPDRADQETQYL. CDR3 DNA: TGTGCCAGCCCGGACAGGGCCGACCAAGAGACCCAGTACCTC.

The sample holds one count of this clonotype. At one of its ends the junction is not consistent with the germline gene, which may arise from a read error. This chain joins TRBV11-2 and TRBJ2-1; D may correspond to TRBD1 or TRBD2 (5 bases each). CDR1 and CDR2 from the germline V gene are SGHAT and FQNNGV. The CDR3 is 17 residues long. CDR3 coding DNA: TGTGTCAGCAGCTTAGTACCCGGGACCACGATTTACAACGAGCAGTTCTTC. Translation gives CVSSLVPGTTIYNEQFF. The variable domain in full, with the rest retrieved from reference TRBV11-2 and TRBJ2-1, is EAGVAQSPRYKIIEKRQSVAFWCNPISGHATLYWYQQILGQGPKLLIQFQNNGVVDDSQLPKDRFSAERLKGVDSTLKIQPAKLEDSAVYLCVSSLVPGTTIYNEQFFGPGTRLTVL.

The sample holds many counts of this clonotype. The rearrangement uses TRBV6-2 or TRBV6-3 and TRBJ2-2, with D perhaps TRBD2 (5 bases). The CDR3 is 14 residues long. V dropped 2 bases and J dropped 7 bases, with 11 bases sitting between them. Germline CDR1 is MNHEY and CDR2 is SVGEGT. CDR3: CASSYGRSIGELFF. The CDR3 nucleotides read TGTGCCAGCAGTTACGGGAGAAGCATCGGGGAGCTGTTTTTT.

About this clonotype itself: A clone one base away is much larger, so this may be a read error. This chain links TRBV5-6 with TRBJ1-2; D possibly corresponds to TRBD1 (5 bases). CDR1 SGHDT and CDR2 YYEEEE come from the germline V gene. This CDR3 region has 15 residues. Trimming pared 2 bases from V and 8 bases from J, leaving 19 bases between. CDR3 in amino acids: CASSFPFRERVGYTF. The DNA of the CDR3 is TGTGCCAGCAGCTTCCCCTTCAGGGAAAGGGTCGGCTACACCTTC.

With regard to this clonotype: A read error may explain this, as a much larger clone is one base away. The rearrangement uses TRBV11-2 and TRBJ2-3, with a tentative D call TRBD1 (6 bases). CDR1 is SGHAT, CDR2 FQNNGV, per germline. This CDR3 comprises 14 residues. The CDR3 DNA is TGTGTCAGCAGCTTAAGCAGGGGCGCAGATACGCAGTATTTT. Protein product: CVSSLSRGADTQYF.

This clonotype has just a few counts. V and J are TRBV4-1 and TRBJ2-5; 8 bases match TRBD1. The CDR3 consists of 14 residues. Germline CDR1 MGHRA, CDR2 YSYEKL. V gave up 5 bases and J gave up 5 bases; unmatched junction bases: 7. CDR3 in amino acids: CASSGDRTRETQYF. In DNA form, the CDR3 reads TGCGCCAGCAGCGGGGACAGGACACGGGAGACCCAGTACTTC.

About this clonotype: An end of the junction does not agree with germline; a read error may underlie this. The chain combines TRBV11-2 with TRBJ1-5, with D maybe TRBD1 (5 bases). CDR3 length: 13 residues. The germline CDR1 and CDR2 sequences are SGHAT and FQNNGV. The CDR3 loop reads CASSPDGAQPQHF. The DNA for the CDR3 is TGTGCCAGCAGCCCCGACGGGGCACAGCCTCAGCATTTT.

V gene TRBV6-5 combines with J gene TRBJ2-7; D unresolved. Looked up from germline, CDR1 is MNHEY and CDR2 is SVGAGI. Trimming pared 6 bases from V and 4 bases from J, leaving 16 bases between. The CDR3 totals 14 residues. Here the CDR3 reads CASSSLTGAYEQYF. Here the CDR3 DNA reads TGTGCCAGCAGCTCATTAACGGGCGCATACGAGCAGTACTTC.

With regard to this clonotype: This sequence may be a read error, since a much larger clone differs from it by one base. The chain is built from TRBV12-3 or TRBV12-4 and TRBJ1-2, with 7 positions matching TRBD1. The CDR3 sequence is 16 residues long. The J segment lost 4 bases and the V segment lost 2 bases, leaving 10 bases of the junction unmatched. The CDR3, as DNA: TGTGCCAGCAGTTTAAGGGGGCCGGTAGCTAGCTATGGCTACACCTTC. Amino acids: CASSLRGPVASYGYTF.

V usage is TRBV10-3 and J usage is TRBJ2-7; 8 nucleotides align to TRBD1. Losses at the gene ends were 5 bases for V and 6 bases for J; bases not matched to a gene: 6. CDR3 length: 13 amino acids. The germline V gene encodes CDR1 ENHRY and CDR2 SYGVKD. The CDR3 DNA reads TGTGCCATCAGTAAACGAGACAGGGGCGAGCAGTACTTC. Its translation: CAISKRDRGEQYF.

Concerning this clonotype itself: Germline is not matched at one junction end, which may reflect a read error. This chain joins TRBV11-2 and TRBJ1-6; D might be TRBD1 (6 bases). CDR1 and CDR2 from the germline V gene are SGHAT and FQNNGV. This CDR3 has 15 amino acids. The CDR3: CASSWGSGANSPLHF. CDR3 nucleotides: TGTGCGAGCAGCTGGGGGTCAGGGGCGAATTCACCCCTCCACTTT.

Comment on this clonotype: A much larger clone differs from this one at a single base, so this may be a read error. The conserved final phenylalanine or tryptophan is absent from the CDR3, which likely points to a read error. The V and J genes are TRBV29-1 and TRBJ1-2, with TRBD1 identical over 7 bases. Germline CDR1 and CDR2: SQVTM and ANQGSEA. This CDR3 is built from 12 residues. V dropped 5 bases and J dropped 8; count of bases not matched to a gene: 8. CDR3 residues: CSVSTGYGGYTV. Written as DNA, the CDR3 is TGCAGCGTTTCGACAGGGTATGGAGGCTACACCGTC.

A remark on this clonotype: This could be a read error, since a much larger clone is one nucleotide away. V usage is TRBV20-1 and J usage is TRBJ2-1, with D unclear. CDR1 and CDR2 from the germline V gene are DFQATT and SNEGSKA (reference sequence). The CDR3 is 11 residues long. Here the CDR3 reads CNAIPHNEQFF. DNA for the CDR3: TGCAATGCTATACCACACAATGAGCAGTTCTTC.

This clonotype was detected many times. V gene TRBV6-5 combines with J gene TRBJ2-1, with 9 bases fitting TRBD2. With 6 bases clipped from V and 0 bases from J, the junction kept 3 bases outside the gene matches. Looked up from germline, CDR1 is MNHEY and CDR2 is SVGAGI. The CDR3 is 15 amino acids. The CDR3 coding sequence is TGTGCCAGCAGCTTACTAGCGGGCTCCTACAATGAGCAGTTCTTC. Residues: CASSLLAGSYNEQFF.

Points on this clonotype: A single base separates this from a much larger clone, so it may be a read error. The V call is TRBV12-5, the J call TRBJ1-4; D is undetermined. V lost 3 bases, J lost 6 bases, and 2 bases lay in between. Germline values: CDR1 LGHNT, CDR2 FRNRAP. This CDR3 is built from 11 residues. CDR3 nucleotides: TGTGCTAGTGGTTTTGATGAAAAACTGTTTTTT. Translating it yields CASGFDEKLFF.

This clonotype was seen only once. CDR3 in amino acids: CASSQDRRSTDTRYF. CDR3 DNA: TGCGCCAGCAGCCAAGATCGGCGGAGCACAGATACGCGATATTTT. The chain carries TRBV4-1 and TRBJ2-3; D is undetermined. Trimming cost V 0 bases and J 15 bases, with 22 bases left between them. The length of the CDR3 is 15 residues. The V gene's germline CDR1 is MGHRA and CDR2 YSYEKL.

As regards this clonotype: A junction boundary mismatches the germline segment, possibly from a read error. This sequence joins TRBV29-1 and TRBJ2-3, with TRBD2 matching 7 bases. Germline CDR1 reads SQVTM; CDR2 reads ANQGSEA. This CDR3 is built from 15 residues. In DNA, the CDR3 is TGTAGCGTTGAAAAACCCAGCGGGGGCACAGATACGCAGTATTTT. It is translated as CSVEKPSGGTDTQYF.

Regarding this clonotype: This may be a read error: a much more frequent sequence differs by one nucleotide. The CDR3 is CASSQRTVKDIQYF. The CDR3 DNA follows: TGCGCCAGCAGCCAACGGACAGTGAAGGACATTCAGTACTTC. This chain joins TRBV4-3 and TRBJ2-4; tentative D call: TRBD1 (6 bases). In germline, CDR1 is LGHNA, CDR2 YSLEER. This CDR3 region has 14 residues. V gave up 2 bases and J gave up 8 bases, with 13 bases separating them.

Of note for this clonotype: A read error may be the cause here, since a much bigger clone is one base away. The rearrangement joins TRBV6-5 to TRBJ1-1, with TRBD1 as a possible D gene (5 bases). CDR3 length: 16 amino acids. The germline V gene has CDR1 MNHEY and CDR2 SVGAGI. This CDR3 is CASNKRTGTGGTEGFF. CDR3 DNA sequence: TGTGCCAGCAATAAAAGGACCGGGACGGGAGGGACTGAAGGTTTCTTT.

This clonotype was seen at least ten times. V is TRBV6-5 and J is TRBJ1-1; the match to TRBD1 covers 7 bases. The J segment lost 1 base and the V segment lost 6 bases, leaving 5 bases of the junction unmatched. The germline V gene has CDR1 MNHEY and CDR2 SVGAGI. This CDR3 comprises 14 residues. The CDR3 reads CASSSGQRNTEAFF. The CDR3 DNA sequence: TGTGCCAGCAGCTCGGGACAGAGGAACACTGAAGCTTTCTTT.

The chain combines TRBV12-3 or TRBV12-4 with TRBJ2-3, with D perhaps matching TRBD1 or TRBD2 (6 bases each). This CDR3 has 18 amino acids. V was pared by 2 bases and J by 0 bases, with 18 bases between. DNA for the CDR3: TGTGCCAGCAGTTTACCCCCCGGGGGCCGGACTAGCACAGATACGCAGTATTTT. Translating gives CASSLPPGGRTSTDTQYF.